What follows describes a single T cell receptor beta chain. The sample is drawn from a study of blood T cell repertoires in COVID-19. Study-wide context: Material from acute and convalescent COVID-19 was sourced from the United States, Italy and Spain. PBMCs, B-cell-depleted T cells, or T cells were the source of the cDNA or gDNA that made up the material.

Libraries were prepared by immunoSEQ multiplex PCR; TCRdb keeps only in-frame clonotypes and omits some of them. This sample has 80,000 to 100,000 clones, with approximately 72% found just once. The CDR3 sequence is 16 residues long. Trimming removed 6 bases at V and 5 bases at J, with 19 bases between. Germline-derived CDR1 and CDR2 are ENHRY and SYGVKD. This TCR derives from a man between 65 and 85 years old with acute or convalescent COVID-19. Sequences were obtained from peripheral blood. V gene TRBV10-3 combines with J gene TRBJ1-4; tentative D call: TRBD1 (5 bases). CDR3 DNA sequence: TGTGCCATCAGCCGCGCAGACAGTTTCGAAAATGAAAAACTGTTTTTT. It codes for CAISRADSFENEKLFF.